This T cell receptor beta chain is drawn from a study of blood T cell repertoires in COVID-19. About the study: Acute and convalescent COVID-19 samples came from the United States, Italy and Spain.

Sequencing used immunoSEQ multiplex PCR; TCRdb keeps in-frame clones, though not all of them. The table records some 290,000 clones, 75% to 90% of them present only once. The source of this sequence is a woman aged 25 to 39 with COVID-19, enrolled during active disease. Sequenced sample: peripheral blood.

The CDR3 spells CASSGASFNQPQHF. DNA of the CDR3: TGTGCCAGCTCAGGGGCGAGTTTCAATCAGCCCCAGCATTTT. The J gene is TRBJ1-5, the V gene TRBV18; possible D gene TRBD1, 5 bases. Germline V gene lookup returns CDR1 KGHSH and CDR2 LQKENI. V was pared by 5 bases and J by 3 bases, with 11 bases between. The CDR3 is made up of 14 amino acids.